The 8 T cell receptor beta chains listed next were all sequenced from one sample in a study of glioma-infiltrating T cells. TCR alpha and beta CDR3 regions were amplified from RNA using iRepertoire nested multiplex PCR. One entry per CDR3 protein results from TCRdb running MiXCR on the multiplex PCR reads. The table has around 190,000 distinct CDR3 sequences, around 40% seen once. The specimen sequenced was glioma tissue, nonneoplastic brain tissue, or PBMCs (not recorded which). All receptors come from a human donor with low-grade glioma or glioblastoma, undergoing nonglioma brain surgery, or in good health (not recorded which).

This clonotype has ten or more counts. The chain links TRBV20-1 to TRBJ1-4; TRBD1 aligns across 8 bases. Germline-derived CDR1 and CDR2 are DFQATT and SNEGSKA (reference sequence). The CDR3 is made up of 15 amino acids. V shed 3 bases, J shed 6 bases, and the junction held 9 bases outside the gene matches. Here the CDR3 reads CSASPRGTGDEKLFF. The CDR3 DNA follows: TGCAGTGCTAGTCCTCGCGGGACAGGTGATGAAAAACTGTTTTTT.

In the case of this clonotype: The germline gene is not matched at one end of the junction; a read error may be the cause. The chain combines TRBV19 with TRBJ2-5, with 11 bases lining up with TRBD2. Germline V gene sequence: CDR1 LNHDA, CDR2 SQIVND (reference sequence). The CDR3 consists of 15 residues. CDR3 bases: TGTGCCACTTCACTAGCGGGGGCTTTCCAAGAGACCAAGTACTTC. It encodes CATSLAGAFQETKYF.

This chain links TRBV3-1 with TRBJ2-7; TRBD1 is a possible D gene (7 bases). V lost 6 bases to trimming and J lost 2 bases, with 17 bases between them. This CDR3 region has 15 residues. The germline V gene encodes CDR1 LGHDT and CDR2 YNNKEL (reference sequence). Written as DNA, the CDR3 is TGTGCCAGCAGACCCACAGGGGACTTAACCTACGAGCAGTACTTC. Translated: CASRPTGDLTYEQYF.

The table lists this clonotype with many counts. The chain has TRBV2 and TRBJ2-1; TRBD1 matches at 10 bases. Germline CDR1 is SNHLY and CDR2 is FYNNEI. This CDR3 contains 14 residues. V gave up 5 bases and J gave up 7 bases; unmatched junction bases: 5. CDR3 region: CASSPDRGLNEQFF. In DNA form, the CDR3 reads TGTGCCAGCAGTCCAGACAGGGGGCTTAATGAGCAGTTCTTC.

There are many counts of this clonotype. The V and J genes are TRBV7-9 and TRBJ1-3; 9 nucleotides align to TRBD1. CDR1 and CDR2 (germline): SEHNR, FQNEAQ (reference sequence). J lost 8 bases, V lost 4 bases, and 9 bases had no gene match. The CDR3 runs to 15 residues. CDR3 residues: CASSSPTGGVDTIYF. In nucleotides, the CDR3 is TGTGCCAGCAGCTCTCCTACAGGGGGCGTGGACACCATATATTTT.

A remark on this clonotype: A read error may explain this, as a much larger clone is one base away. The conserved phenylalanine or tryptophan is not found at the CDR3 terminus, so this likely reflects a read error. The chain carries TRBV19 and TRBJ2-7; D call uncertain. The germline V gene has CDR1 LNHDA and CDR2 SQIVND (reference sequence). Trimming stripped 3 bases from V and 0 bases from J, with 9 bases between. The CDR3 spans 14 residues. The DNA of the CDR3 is TGTGCCAGTAGTATCTCGGGCATCTCCTACGAGCAGTACTAC. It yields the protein CASSISGISYEQYY.

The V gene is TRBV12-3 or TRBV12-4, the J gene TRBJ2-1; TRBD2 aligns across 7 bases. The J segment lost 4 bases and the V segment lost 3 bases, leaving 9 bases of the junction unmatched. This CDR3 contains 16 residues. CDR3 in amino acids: CASSFVDGRLYNEQFF. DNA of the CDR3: TGTGCCAGCAGTTTTGTCGACGGGAGGCTTTACAATGAGCAGTTCTTC.

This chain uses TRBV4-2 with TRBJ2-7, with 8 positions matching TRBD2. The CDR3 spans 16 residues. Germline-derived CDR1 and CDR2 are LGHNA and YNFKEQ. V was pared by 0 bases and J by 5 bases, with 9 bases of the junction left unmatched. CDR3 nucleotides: TGTGCCAGCAGCCAAGATCTGGCGGGAGGCCCCCACGAGCAGTACTTC. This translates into CASSQDLAGGPHEQYF.